Listed below are T cell receptor beta chains from one sample, sequenced in a study of T cell repertoires in cytomegalovirus infection. TCRdb analysed the reads with MiXCR anew, one entry per CDR3 protein. Of around 800,000 distinct CDR3 sequences listed, approximately 29% are singletons. Their antigens are not known. Sequenced here: cultured CD8+ T cells from PBMCs, sampled from culture after CMV antigen stimulation. These receptors were obtained from a human donor in good health (CMV status not recorded). Some clones in this sample may be carry-over from other donors' samples. Both conserved end residues are part of each CDR3. A D gene is named only where the DNA matches it firmly. Clone size appears in some rows only: once, few, many, or a class for an expanded clone.

V gene: TRBV6-1; clone size: -; J gene: TRBJ1-1; D gene: -; CDR3 DNA: TGTGCCAGCAGTATTGGGGCAAGGGAGACTGAAGCTTTCTTT; CDR3 protein: CASSIGARETEAFF
V gene: TRBV6-5; clone size: -; J gene: TRBJ2-7; D gene: -; CDR3 DNA: TGTGCCAGCAGACCGGGGGCAGAGGACGAGCAGTACTTC; CDR3 protein: CASRPGAEDEQYF
V gene: TRBV10-3; clone size: -; J gene: TRBJ2-6; D gene: -; CDR3 DNA: TGTGCCATCAGTGAATACCAGGGGTCCCCAGGTGGGGCCAACGTCCTGACTTTC; CDR3 protein: CAISEYQGSPGGANVLTF
V gene: TRBV12-3/TRBV12-4; clone size: few; J gene: TRBJ1-1; D gene: -; CDR3 DNA: TGTGCCAGCAGTTTAGCGTTCGGCAGGGCGATGGACACTGAAGCTTTCTTT; CDR3 protein: CASSLAFGRAMDTEAFF
V gene: TRBV19; clone size: once; J gene: TRBJ2-7; D gene: TRBD1; CDR3 DNA: TGTGCCAGTAACCAGGGGGCAGGTGAGCAGTACTTC; CDR3 protein: CASNQGAGEQYF
V gene: TRBV20-1; clone size: -; J gene: TRBJ2-2; D gene: -; CDR3 DNA: TGCAGTGCTACGGACACGAACACCGGGGAGCTGTTTTTT; CDR3 protein: CSATDTNTGELFF
V gene: TRBV4-1; clone size: few; J gene: TRBJ2-3; D gene: TRBD1; CDR3 DNA: TGCGCCAGCAGCCCCCGGGACAGCGCAGATACGCAGTATTTT; CDR3 protein: CASSPRDSADTQYF
V gene: TRBV7-9; clone size: many; J gene: TRBJ2-7; D gene: -; CDR3 DNA: TGTGCCAGCAGCCTCGGACATGGGGACGAGCAGTACTTC; CDR3 protein: CASSLGHGDEQYF
V gene: TRBV7-6; clone size: many; J gene: TRBJ2-5; D gene: TRBD1; CDR3 DNA: TGTGCCAGCAGCTTAACAGGGGGAGAGACCCAGTACTTC; CDR3 protein: CASSLTGGETQYF
V gene: TRBV6-6; clone size: few; J gene: TRBJ2-3; D gene: -; CDR3 DNA: TGTGCCACCAGCACTTCCTTGAAAGATACGCAGTATTTT; CDR3 protein: CATSTSLKDTQYF
V gene: TRBV12-3/TRBV12-4; clone size: -; J gene: TRBJ1-5; D gene: -; CDR3 DNA: TGTGCCAGCAGTTTACAGCATAATCAGCCCCAGCATTTT; CDR3 protein: CASSLQHNQPQHF
V gene: TRBV5-5; clone size: once; J gene: TRBJ2-3; D gene: TRBD1; CDR3 DNA: TGTGCCAGCAGCCGGGGACAGGGAGCAGATACGCAGTATTTT; CDR3 protein: CASSRGQGADTQYF
V gene: TRBV27; clone size: few; J gene: TRBJ1-2; D gene: -; CDR3 DNA: TGTGCCAGCAGTTTCCTGCAGGGCTACTATGGCTACACCTTC; CDR3 protein: CASSFLQGYYGYTF
V gene: TRBV19; clone size: -; J gene: TRBJ1-5; D gene: -; CDR3 DNA: TGTGCCAGTCTAACAGGGATTGATAGCAATCAGCCCCAGCATTTT; CDR3 protein: CASLTGIDSNQPQHF
V gene: TRBV6-2/TRBV6-3; clone size: -; J gene: TRBJ1-1; D gene: -; CDR3 DNA: TGTGCCAGCAGTTACCAAACAGACATGAACACTGAAGCTTTCTTT; CDR3 protein: CASSYQTDMNTEAFF
V gene: TRBV4-3; clone size: few; J gene: TRBJ2-3; D gene: -; CDR3 DNA: TGCGCCAGCAGCCAAGATCCCCACTCTAGCACAGATACGCAGTATTTT; CDR3 protein: CASSQDPHSSTDTQYF
V gene: TRBV19; clone size: -; J gene: TRBJ2-5; D gene: -; CDR3 DNA: TGTGCCAGTAAGTTTAGGACCGCCGAGACCCAGTACTTC; CDR3 protein: CASKFRTAETQYF
V gene: TRBV12-3/TRBV12-4; clone size: -; J gene: TRBJ1-5; D gene: -; CDR3 DNA: TGTGCCAGCAGTCTCCCCTTGACAGGGCCCCAGCATTTT; CDR3 protein: CASSLPLTGPQHF
V gene: TRBV3-1; clone size: -; J gene: TRBJ2-2; D gene: -; CDR3 DNA: TGTGCCAGCAGCCAAGGGGACACCGCCGCGAACACCGGGGAGCTGTTTTTT; CDR3 protein: CASSQGDTAANTGELFF
V gene: TRBV27; clone size: -; J gene: TRBJ1-1; D gene: -; CDR3 DNA: TGTGCCAGCCGCTTGAAGGGGGGGCTCCCGATTGTTCCCCCTGAAGCTTTCTTT; CDR3 protein: CASRLKGGLPIVPPEAFF
V gene: TRBV27; clone size: few; J gene: TRBJ2-7; D gene: TRBD1; CDR3 DNA: TGTGCCAGCAGTTTATCCGGGACAGGGGAGGGCGAGCAGTACTTC; CDR3 protein: CASSLSGTGEGEQYF
V gene: TRBV7-9; clone size: few; J gene: TRBJ1-1; D gene: -; CDR3 DNA: TGTGCCAGCGGACGGTCTGAAGCTTTCTTT; CDR3 protein: CASGRSEAFF
V gene: TRBV9; clone size: -; J gene: TRBJ2-2; D gene: TRBD2; CDR3 DNA: TGTGCCAGCAGCGTCGGGGGGGGCCCCACCGGGGAGCTGTTTTTT; CDR3 protein: CASSVGGGPTGELFF
V gene: TRBV6-5; clone size: -; J gene: TRBJ2-5; D gene: TRBD2; CDR3 DNA: TGTGCCAGCAGTTACGGGGCTAGCGGTATCCAAGAGACCCAGTACTTC; CDR3 protein: CASSYGASGIQETQYF
V gene: TRBV7-6; clone size: -; J gene: TRBJ2-7; D gene: -; CDR3 DNA: TGTGCCAGCAGCATACAGGCTCCCTACGAGCAGTACTTC; CDR3 protein: CASSIQAPYEQYF
V gene: TRBV4-1; clone size: -; J gene: TRBJ2-5; D gene: -; CDR3 DNA: TGCGCCAGCAGCCAAGACTGGACAGACGAACAAGAGACCCAGTACTTC; CDR3 protein: CASSQDWTDEQETQYF
V gene: TRBV27; clone size: -; J gene: TRBJ1-1; D gene: -; CDR3 DNA: TGTGCCAGCAGTTTAGGACGAACTATGAACACTGAAGCTTTCTTT; CDR3 protein: CASSLGRTMNTEAFF
V gene: TRBV6-1; clone size: few; J gene: TRBJ1-3; D gene: -; CDR3 DNA: TGTGCCAGCAGGGACACAGGGAACGGTGATGGAAACACCATATATTTT; CDR3 protein: CASRDTGNGDGNTIYF
V gene: TRBV7-6; clone size: -; J gene: TRBJ2-1; D gene: -; CDR3 DNA: TGTGTCAGCAGCTTAGTTGGATACAATGAGCAGTTCTTC; CDR3 protein: CVSSLVGYNEQFF
V gene: TRBV29-1; clone size: -; J gene: TRBJ1-2; D gene: -; CDR3 DNA: TGCAGCGCCCCGGACGTCCGCCATTTGGGTGGCTACACCTTC; CDR3 protein: CSAPDVRHLGGYTF
V gene: TRBV9; clone size: -; J gene: TRBJ1-2; D gene: -; CDR3 DNA: TGTGCCAGCAGCGTAGGGAACAGGCCAAGTGGCTACACCTTC; CDR3 protein: CASSVGNRPSGYTF
V gene: TRBV2; clone size: -; J gene: TRBJ2-7; D gene: TRBD2; CDR3 DNA: TGTGCCAGAGGGACTAGTCTTTCCCATGAGCAGTACTTC; CDR3 protein: CARGTSLSHEQYF
V gene: TRBV9; clone size: few; J gene: TRBJ2-1; D gene: -; CDR3 DNA: TGTGCCAGCAGCGCCGCCGGAAAGGGTGCCCCAGTCTTC; CDR3 protein: CASSAAGKGAPVF
V gene: TRBV27; clone size: -; J gene: TRBJ1-5; D gene: -; CDR3 DNA: TGTGCCAGCAAATTAGAGGGGTTTGTCAATCAGCCCCAGCATTTT; CDR3 protein: CASKLEGFVNQPQHF
V gene: TRBV12-3/TRBV12-4; clone size: many; J gene: TRBJ1-6; D gene: -; CDR3 DNA: TGTGCCAGCAGTTATGGGGGTGGAGGTTCACCCCTCCACTTT; CDR3 protein: CASSYGGGGSPLHF
V gene: TRBV28; clone size: -; J gene: TRBJ1-1; D gene: -; CDR3 DNA: TGTGCCAGCAGTGCATCTCGACAGGTGAACACTGAAGCTTTCTTT; CDR3 protein: CASSASRQVNTEAFF
V gene: TRBV10-3; clone size: few; J gene: TRBJ1-5; D gene: -; CDR3 DNA: TGTGCCATCAGTGCAGGGTCTAATCAGCCCCAGCATTTT; CDR3 protein: CAISAGSNQPQHF
V gene: TRBV6-2/TRBV6-3; clone size: many; J gene: TRBJ2-4; D gene: -; CDR3 DNA: TGTGCCAGCAGTTACTCGAACAGGGCGGACATTCAGTACTTC; CDR3 protein: CASSYSNRADIQYF
V gene: TRBV6-5; clone size: many; J gene: TRBJ1-2; D gene: -; CDR3 DNA: TGTGCCAGCAGTTACGGAAGAGGGGCTAACTATGGCTACACCTTC; CDR3 protein: CASSYGRGANYGYTF
V gene: TRBV12-3/TRBV12-4; clone size: few; J gene: TRBJ2-7; D gene: -; CDR3 DNA: TGTGCCAGCAGTTTCAGGGTAAACTACGAGCAGTACTTC; CDR3 protein: CASSFRVNYEQYF
V gene: TRBV4-1; clone size: -; J gene: TRBJ2-2; D gene: TRBD2; CDR3 DNA: TGCGCCAGCAGCCTGCTGGGGGAGGGCGGGGAGCTGTTTTTT; CDR3 protein: CASSLLGEGGELFF
V gene: TRBV9; clone size: -; J gene: TRBJ1-1; D gene: TRBD1; CDR3 DNA: TGTGCCAGCAGCGCGGATGAGGGGGCCTGGAACACTGAAGCTTTCTTT; CDR3 protein: CASSADEGAWNTEAFF
V gene: TRBV7-8; clone size: many; J gene: TRBJ2-1; D gene: -; CDR3 DNA: TGTGCCAGCAGCTTACCCATGGAGATACTCTACAATGAGCAGTTCTTC; CDR3 protein: CASSLPMEILYNEQFF
V gene: TRBV11-2; clone size: many; J gene: TRBJ1-5; D gene: -; CDR3 DNA: TGTGCCAGCAGCTTAGCAACAGGGCTCGGTCAGCCCCAGCATTTT; CDR3 protein: CASSLATGLGQPQHF
V gene: TRBV9; clone size: -; J gene: TRBJ2-2; D gene: TRBD1; CDR3 DNA: TGTGCCAGCAGCCCCCGGGCCGGGGACAGGGTAGGCACCGGGGAGCTGTTTTTT; CDR3 protein: CASSPRAGDRVGTGELFF
V gene: TRBV29-1; clone size: -; J gene: TRBJ1-1; D gene: -; CDR3 DNA: TGCAGCGTTTTCACAGGAACTGAAGCTTTCTTT; CDR3 protein: CSVFTGTEAFF
V gene: TRBV6-2/TRBV6-3; clone size: few; J gene: TRBJ1-2; D gene: TRBD1; CDR3 DNA: TGTGCCAGCAGTTACGCCCGGACAGGGGACTATGGCTACACCTTC; CDR3 protein: CASSYARTGDYGYTF
V gene: TRBV24-1; clone size: -; J gene: TRBJ2-1; D gene: TRBD1; CDR3 DNA: TGTGCCACCAGTGACGCCGGACAGGGTAATCGCGGTGAGCAGTTCTTC; CDR3 protein: CATSDAGQGNRGEQFF
V gene: TRBV7-9; clone size: -; J gene: TRBJ2-1; D gene: TRBD2; CDR3 DNA: TGTGCCAGCAGCTTGGGACTATGGAATGAGCAGTTCTTC; CDR3 protein: CASSLGLWNEQFF
V gene: TRBV6-5; clone size: -; J gene: TRBJ1-1; D gene: -; CDR3 DNA: TGTGCCAGCTCTGGGGACTCAGGGTTGGACTCTGAAGCTTTCTTT; CDR3 protein: CASSGDSGLDSEAFF